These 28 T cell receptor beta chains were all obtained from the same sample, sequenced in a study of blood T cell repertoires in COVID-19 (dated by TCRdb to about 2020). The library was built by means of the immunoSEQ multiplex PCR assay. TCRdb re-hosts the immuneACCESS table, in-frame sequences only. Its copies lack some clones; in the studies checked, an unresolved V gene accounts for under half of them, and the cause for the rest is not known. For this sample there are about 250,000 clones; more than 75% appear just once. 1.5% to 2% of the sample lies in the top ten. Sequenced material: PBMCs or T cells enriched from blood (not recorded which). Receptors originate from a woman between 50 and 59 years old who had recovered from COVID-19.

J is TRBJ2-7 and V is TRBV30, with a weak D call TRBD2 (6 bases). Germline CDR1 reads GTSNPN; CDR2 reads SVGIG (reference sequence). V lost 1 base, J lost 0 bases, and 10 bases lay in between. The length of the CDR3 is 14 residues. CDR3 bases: TGTGCCTGGAGTGGAGTGGGAGGCTCCTACGAGCAGTACTTC. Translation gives CAWSGVGGSYEQYF.

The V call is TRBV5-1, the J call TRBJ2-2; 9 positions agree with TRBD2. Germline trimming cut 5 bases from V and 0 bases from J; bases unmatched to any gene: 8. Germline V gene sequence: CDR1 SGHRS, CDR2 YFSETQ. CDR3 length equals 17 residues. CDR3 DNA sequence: TGCGCCAGCAGTGGCCTAGCGGGGCAGGCGAACACCGGGGAGCTGTTTTTT. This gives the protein CASSGLAGQANTGELFF.

The CDR3 DNA follows: TGCGCCAGCAGCTTGTCAGGGGCCGATCAGCCCCAGCATTTT. Amino acids: CASSLSGADQPQHF. The rearrangement joins TRBV5-1 to TRBJ1-5; possibly TRBD1 for D (6 bases). Looked up from germline, CDR1 is SGHRS and CDR2 is YFSETQ. With 1 base removed from V and 5 bases from J, the gap between germline ends came to 10 bases. The CDR3 covers 14 residues.

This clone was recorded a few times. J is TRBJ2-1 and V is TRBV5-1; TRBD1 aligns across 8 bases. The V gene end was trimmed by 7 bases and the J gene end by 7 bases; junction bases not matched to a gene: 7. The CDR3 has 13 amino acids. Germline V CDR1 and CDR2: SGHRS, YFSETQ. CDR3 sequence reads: CASGQGNSNEQFF. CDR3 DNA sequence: TGCGCCAGCGGACAGGGAAATAGTAATGAGCAGTTCTTC.

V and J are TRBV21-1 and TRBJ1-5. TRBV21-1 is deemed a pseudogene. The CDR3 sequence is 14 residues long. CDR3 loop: CASSKAEGNQPQHF. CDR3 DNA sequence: TGTGCCAGCAGCAAAGCGGAGGGAAATCAGCCCCAGCATTTT.

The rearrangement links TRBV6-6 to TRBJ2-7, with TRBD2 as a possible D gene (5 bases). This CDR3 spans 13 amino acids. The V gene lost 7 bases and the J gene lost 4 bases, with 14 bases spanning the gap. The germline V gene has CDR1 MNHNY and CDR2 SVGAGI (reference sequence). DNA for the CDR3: TGTGCCAGCACCCAGACTACGGCTTACGAGCAGTACTTC. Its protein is CASTQTTAYEQYF.

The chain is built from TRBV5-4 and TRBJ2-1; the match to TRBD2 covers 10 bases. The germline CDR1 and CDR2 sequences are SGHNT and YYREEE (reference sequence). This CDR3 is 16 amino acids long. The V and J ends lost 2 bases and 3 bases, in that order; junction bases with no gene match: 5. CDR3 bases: TGTGCCAGCAGCTTTCCAGCGGGAGGGCGCTACAATGAGCAGTTCTTC. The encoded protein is CASSFPAGGRYNEQFF.

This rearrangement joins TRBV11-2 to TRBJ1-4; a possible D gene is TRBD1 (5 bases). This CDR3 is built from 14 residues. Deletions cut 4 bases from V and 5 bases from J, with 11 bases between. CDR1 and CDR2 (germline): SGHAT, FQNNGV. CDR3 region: CASSSGQKNEKLFF. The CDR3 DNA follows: TGTGCCAGCAGCTCCGGACAAAAAAATGAAAAACTGTTTTTT.

CDR3 coding DNA: TGTGCCACCAGCAGGGGCGGCGGGGATAATGAAAAACTGTTTTTT. It yields the protein CATSRGGGDNEKLFF. The chain uses TRBV15 and TRBJ1-4, with D unresolved. V gave up 3 bases and J gave up 4 bases, with 12 bases separating them. Germline V gives CDR1 LNHNV, CDR2 YYDKDF (reference sequence). The CDR3 is made up of 15 amino acids.

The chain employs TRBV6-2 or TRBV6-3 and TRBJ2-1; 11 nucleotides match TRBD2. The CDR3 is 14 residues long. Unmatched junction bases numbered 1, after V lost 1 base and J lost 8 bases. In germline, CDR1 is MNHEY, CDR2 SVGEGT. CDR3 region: CASSYLGLADEQFF. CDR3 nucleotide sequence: TGTGCCAGCAGTTACTTGGGACTAGCGGATGAGCAGTTCTTC.

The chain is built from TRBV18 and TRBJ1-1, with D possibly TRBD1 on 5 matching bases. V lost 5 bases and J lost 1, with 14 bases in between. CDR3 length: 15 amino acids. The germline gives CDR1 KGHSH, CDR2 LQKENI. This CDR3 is CASSLLWGENTEAFF. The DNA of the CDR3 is TGTGCCAGCTCATTGCTTTGGGGCGAGAACACTGAAGCTTTCTTT.

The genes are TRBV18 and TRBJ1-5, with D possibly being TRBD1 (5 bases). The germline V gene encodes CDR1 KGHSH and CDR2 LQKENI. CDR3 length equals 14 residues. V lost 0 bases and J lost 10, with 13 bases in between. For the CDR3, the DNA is TGTGCCAGCTCACCACCGACAGATTTCAGCCCCCAGCATTTT. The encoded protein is CASSPPTDFSPQHF.

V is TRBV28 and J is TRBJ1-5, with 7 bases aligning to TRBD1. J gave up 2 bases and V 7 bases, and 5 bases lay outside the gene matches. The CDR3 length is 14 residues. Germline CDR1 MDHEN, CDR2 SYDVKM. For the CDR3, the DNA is TGTGCCAGCACAGGGGGTGAGGGCAATCAGCCCCAGCATTTT. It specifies CASTGGEGNQPQHF.

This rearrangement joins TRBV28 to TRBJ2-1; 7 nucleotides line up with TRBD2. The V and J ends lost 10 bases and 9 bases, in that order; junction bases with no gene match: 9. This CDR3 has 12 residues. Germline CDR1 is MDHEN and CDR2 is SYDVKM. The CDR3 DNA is TGTGCCACTGGGGGGAGGGCGGGTGAGCAGTTCTTC. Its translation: CATGGRAGEQFF. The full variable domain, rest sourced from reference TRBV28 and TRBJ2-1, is DVKVTQSSRYLVKRTGEKVFLECVQDMDHENMFWYRQDPGLGLRLIYFSYDVKMKEKGDIPEGYSVSREKKERFSLILESASTNQTSMYLCATGGRAGEQFFGPGTRLTVL.

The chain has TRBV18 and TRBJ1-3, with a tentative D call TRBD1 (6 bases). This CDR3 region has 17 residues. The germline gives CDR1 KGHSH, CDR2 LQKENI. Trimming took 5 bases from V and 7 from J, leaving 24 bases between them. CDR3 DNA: TGTGCCAGCTCAAAAAGCCAGGGGCTGTCAATGGGGAACACCATATATTTT. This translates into CASSKSQGLSMGNTIYF.

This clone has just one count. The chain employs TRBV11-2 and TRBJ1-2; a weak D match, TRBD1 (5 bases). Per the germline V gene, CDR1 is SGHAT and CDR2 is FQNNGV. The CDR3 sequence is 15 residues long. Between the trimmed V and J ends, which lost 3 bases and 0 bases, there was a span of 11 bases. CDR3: CASSFRVEANYGYTF. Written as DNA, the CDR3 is TGTGCCAGCAGCTTCAGGGTCGAAGCTAACTATGGCTACACCTTC. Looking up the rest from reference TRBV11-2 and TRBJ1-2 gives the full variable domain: EAGVAQSPRYKIIEKRQSVAFWCNPISGHATLYWYQQILGQGPKLLIQFQNNGVVDDSQLPKDRFSAERLKGVDSTLKIQPAKLEDSAVYLCASSFRVEANYGYTFGSGTRLTVV.

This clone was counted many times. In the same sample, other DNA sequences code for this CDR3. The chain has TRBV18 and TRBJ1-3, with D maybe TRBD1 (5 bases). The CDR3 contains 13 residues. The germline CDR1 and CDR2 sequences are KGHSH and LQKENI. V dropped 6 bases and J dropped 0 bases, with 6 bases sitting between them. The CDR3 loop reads CASSTGSGNTIYF. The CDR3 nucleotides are TGTGCCAGCTCCACAGGCTCTGGAAACACCATATATTTT.

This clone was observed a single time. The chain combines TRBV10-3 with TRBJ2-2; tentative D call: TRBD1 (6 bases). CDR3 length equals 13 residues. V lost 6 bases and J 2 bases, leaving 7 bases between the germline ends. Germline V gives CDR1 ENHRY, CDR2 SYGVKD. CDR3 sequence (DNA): TGTGCCATCAGGACAGGAAACACCGGGGAGCTGTTTTTT. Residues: CAIRTGNTGELFF.

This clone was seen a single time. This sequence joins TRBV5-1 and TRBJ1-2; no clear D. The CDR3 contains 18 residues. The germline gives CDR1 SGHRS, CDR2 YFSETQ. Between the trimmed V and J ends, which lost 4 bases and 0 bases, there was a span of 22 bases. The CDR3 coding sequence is TGCGCCAGCAGCCCAATGGGTTCATACAGCCTTCCTAACTATGGCTACACCTTC. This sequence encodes CASSPMGSYSLPNYGYTF.

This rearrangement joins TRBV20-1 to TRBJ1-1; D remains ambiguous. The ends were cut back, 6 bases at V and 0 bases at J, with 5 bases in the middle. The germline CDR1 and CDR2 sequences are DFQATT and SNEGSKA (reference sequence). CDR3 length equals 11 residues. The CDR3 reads CSAPMNTEAFF. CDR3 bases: TGCAGTGCCCCAATGAACACTGAAGCTTTCTTT.

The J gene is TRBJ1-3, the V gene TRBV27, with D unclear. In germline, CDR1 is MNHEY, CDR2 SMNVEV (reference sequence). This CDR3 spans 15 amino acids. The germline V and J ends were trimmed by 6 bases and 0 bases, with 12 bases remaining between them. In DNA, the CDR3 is TGTGCCAGCAGCCCCTTGGGCAACTCTGGAAACACCATATATTTT. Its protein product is CASSPLGNSGNTIYF.

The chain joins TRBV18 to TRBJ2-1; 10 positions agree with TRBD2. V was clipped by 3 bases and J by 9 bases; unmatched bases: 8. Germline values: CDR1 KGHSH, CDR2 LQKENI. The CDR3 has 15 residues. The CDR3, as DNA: TGTGCCAGCTCACCCGAAGCGGGAGGGCCTATTGAGCAGTTCTTC. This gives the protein CASSPEAGGPIEQFF.

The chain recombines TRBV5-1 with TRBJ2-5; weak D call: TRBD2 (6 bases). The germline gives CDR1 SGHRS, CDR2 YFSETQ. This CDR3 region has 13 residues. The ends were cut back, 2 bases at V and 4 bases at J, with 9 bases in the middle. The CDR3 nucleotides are TGCGCCAGCAGCTTTGGGACTGGAGAGACCCAGTACTTC. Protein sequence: CASSFGTGETQYF.

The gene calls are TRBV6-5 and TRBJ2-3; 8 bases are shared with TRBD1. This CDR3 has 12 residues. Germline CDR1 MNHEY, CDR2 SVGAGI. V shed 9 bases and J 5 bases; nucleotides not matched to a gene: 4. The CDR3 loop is CASGQGRDTQYF. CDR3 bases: TGTGCCAGTGGACAGGGTAGAGATACGCAGTATTTT.

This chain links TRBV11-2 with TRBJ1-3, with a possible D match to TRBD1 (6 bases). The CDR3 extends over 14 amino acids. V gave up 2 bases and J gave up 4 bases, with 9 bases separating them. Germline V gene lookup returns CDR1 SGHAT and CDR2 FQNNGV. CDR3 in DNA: TGTGCCAGCAGCTTAAACAGGGTGGGAAACACCATATATTTT. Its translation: CASSLNRVGNTIYF. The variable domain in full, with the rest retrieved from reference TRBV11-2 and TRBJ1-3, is EAGVAQSPRYKIIEKRQSVAFWCNPISGHATLYWYQQILGQGPKLLIQFQNNGVVDDSQLPKDRFSAERLKGVDSTLKIQPAKLEDSAVYLCASSLNRVGNTIYFGEGSWLTVV.

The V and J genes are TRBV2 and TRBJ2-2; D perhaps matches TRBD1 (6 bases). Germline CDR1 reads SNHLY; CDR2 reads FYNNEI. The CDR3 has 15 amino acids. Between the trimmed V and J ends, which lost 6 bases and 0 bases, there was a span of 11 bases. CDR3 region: CASRRGHTNTGELFF. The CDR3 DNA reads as TGTGCCAGCAGGAGGGGACACACGAACACCGGGGAGCTGTTTTTT.

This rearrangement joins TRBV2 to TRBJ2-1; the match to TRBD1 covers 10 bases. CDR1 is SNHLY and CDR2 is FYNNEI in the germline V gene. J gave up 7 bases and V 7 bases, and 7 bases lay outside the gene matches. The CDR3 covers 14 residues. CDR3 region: CASNRQGARNEQFF. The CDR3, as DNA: TGTGCCAGCAACCGACAGGGGGCTCGAAATGAGCAGTTCTTC.

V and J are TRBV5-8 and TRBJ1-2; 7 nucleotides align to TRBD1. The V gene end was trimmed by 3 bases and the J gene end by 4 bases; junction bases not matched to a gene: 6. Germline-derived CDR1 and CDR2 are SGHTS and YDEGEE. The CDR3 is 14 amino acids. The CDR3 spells CASSSPGQIYGYTF. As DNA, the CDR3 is TGTGCCAGCAGCTCCCCGGGACAGATCTATGGCTACACCTTC.